The 26 T cell receptor beta chains presented below share a single source sample, sequenced in a study of T cell responses to AZD1222 COVID-19 vaccine. The repertoire was sequenced with immunoSEQ multiplex PCR; TCRdb's copy has only in-frame clones and lacks some. The repertoire holds approximately 150,000 clones, with approximately 90% as singletons. The sample consisted of peripheral blood, taken 28 days after the second AZD1222 dose. These receptors came from an adult who received the AZD1222 COVID-19 vaccine.

The chain has TRBV6-5 and TRBJ1-4; 7 bases align to TRBD1. CDR3 size: 14 residues. V lost 5 bases to trimming and J lost 5 bases; unmatched junction nucleotides: 5. CDR1 and CDR2 (germline): MNHEY, SVGAGI. CDR3: CASSPGQRNEKLFF. For the CDR3, the DNA is TGTGCCAGCAGTCCGGGACAGAGGAATGAAAAACTGTTTTTT.

V usage is TRBV19 and J usage is TRBJ1-5, with D perhaps TRBD1 (6 bases). The length of the CDR3 is 14 residues. The V end was cut by 7 bases, the J end by 2 bases, with 12 bases between. Germline assignment: CDR1 LNHDA and CDR2 SQIVND (reference sequence). The CDR3 bases are TGTGCCAGTAATTGGACAGCTGGCAATCAGCCCCAGCATTTT. This translates into CASNWTAGNQPQHF. The full variable domain, rest sourced from reference TRBV19 and TRBJ1-5, is DGGITQSPKYLFRKEGQNVTLSCEQNLNHDAMYWYRQDPGQGLRLIYYSQIVNDFQKGDIAEGYSVSREKKESFPLTVTSAQKNPTAFYLCASNWTAGNQPQHFGDGTRLSIL.

The J gene is TRBJ1-3, the V gene TRBV15; D gene ambiguous. V lost 0 bases and J 4 bases, leaving 13 bases between the germline ends. Germline V gives CDR1 LNHNV, CDR2 YYDKDF (reference sequence). The CDR3 sequence is 16 residues long. This CDR3 is CATSRDQYGSGNTIYF. The CDR3 nucleotides read TGTGCCACCAGCAGAGATCAATACGGGTCCGGAAACACCATATATTTT.

The chain carries TRBV7-6 and TRBJ1-1, with D perhaps matching TRBD1 (5 bases). The germline CDR1 and CDR2 sequences are SGHVS and FNYEAQ. The length of the CDR3 is 15 residues. Trimming pared 1 base from V and 5 bases from J, leaving 14 bases between. CDR3 sequence (DNA): TGTGCCAGCAGCTTAGTGGCCAGGGTAGGAACTGAAGCTTTCTTT. Its translation: CASSLVARVGTEAFF.

The gene calls are TRBV18 and TRBJ2-1, with 7 bases identical to TRBD2. This CDR3 has 15 residues. Germline CDR1 KGHSH, CDR2 LQKENI. V shed 0 bases, J shed 7 bases, and the junction held 6 bases outside the gene matches. The CDR3 region is CASSPPRLAWNEQFF. The DNA for the CDR3 is TGTGCCAGCTCACCACCCCGACTAGCCTGGAATGAGCAGTTCTTC.

In this sample, this clone turned up once. The chain uses TRBV14 and TRBJ2-7, with 12 bases that match TRBD2. CDR1 is SGHDN and CDR2 is FVKESK in the germline V gene. This CDR3 region has 15 residues. J lost 6 bases, V lost 4 bases, and 7 bases had no gene match. DNA of the CDR3: TGTGCCAGCAGCCTACGGACTAGCGGGACATCCGAGCAGTACTTC. As protein: CASSLRTSGTSEQYF. Full variable domain (rest looked up from reference TRBV14 and TRBJ2-7): EAGVTQFPSHSVIEKGQTVTLRCDPISGHDNLYWYRRVMGKEIKFLLHFVKESKQDESGMPNNRFLAERTGGTYSTLKVQPAELEDSGVYFCASSLRTSGTSEQYFGPGTRLTVT.

The gene calls are TRBV9 and TRBJ1-3; 7 bases match TRBD1. The ends lost 0 bases at V and 3 bases at J; junction bases unmatched: 9. Germline CDR1 is SGDLS and CDR2 is YYNGEE. This CDR3 has 17 amino acids. CDR3 loop: CASSVASSRGLGNTIYF. DNA of the CDR3: TGTGCCAGCAGCGTAGCCTCTTCAAGGGGGCTTGGAAACACCATATATTTT. Full variable domain (missing parts from reference TRBV9 and TRBJ1-3): DSGVTQTPKHLITATGQRVTLRCSPRSGDLSVYWYQQSLDQGLQFLIQYYNGEERAKGNILERFSAQQFPDLHSELNLSSLELGDSALYFCASSVASSRGLGNTIYFGEGSWLTVV.

The rearrangement links TRBV14 to TRBJ1-5; D is undetermined. Per the germline V gene, CDR1 is SGHDN and CDR2 is FVKESK. V was trimmed by 0 bases and J by 6 bases, leaving 9 bases between them. The CDR3 is 14 amino acids. CDR3 nucleotide sequence: TGTGCCAGCAGCCAAGATTGGAGGGTTCAGCCCCAGCATTTT. It specifies CASSQDWRVQPQHF.

The CDR3 nucleotides read TGTGCCAGTAGTGGGGCAGGGGCGCGCGAAAAACTGTTTTTT. It translates to CASSGAGAREKLFF. The chain is built from TRBV19 and TRBJ1-4, with D tentatively TRBD1 (6 bases). The CDR3 consists of 14 residues. In germline, CDR1 is LNHDA, CDR2 SQIVND (reference sequence). Trimming cost V 5 bases and J 8 bases, with 15 bases left between them.

The chain uses TRBV2 and TRBJ2-7, with D perhaps TRBD2 (5 bases). Germline V gene data show CDR1 as SNHLY and CDR2 as FYNNEI. The V end was cut by 4 bases, the J end by 4 bases, with 11 bases between. The CDR3 is made up of 13 amino acids. CDR3 residues: CASSAWTGYEQYF. CDR3 bases: TGTGCCAGCAGTGCGTGGACTGGGTACGAGCAGTACTTC.

The chain has TRBV18 and TRBJ1-5, with 9 positions matching TRBD1. Germline values: CDR1 KGHSH, CDR2 LQKENI. V gave up 1 base and J gave up 2 bases; unmatched junction bases: 6. This CDR3 contains 17 residues. The CDR3 loop is CASSPRGQGGGNQPQHF. The CDR3, as DNA: TGTGCCAGCTCACCACGGGGACAGGGAGGGGGCAATCAGCCCCAGCATTTT.

The V call is TRBV4-1, the J call TRBJ2-5; 13 nucleotides line up with TRBD2. Germline V gene lookup returns CDR1 MGHRA and CDR2 YSYEKL. This CDR3 region has 18 residues. After removal of 4 bases from V and 1 base from J, the junction contained 9 bases not matched to a gene. The CDR3 coding sequence is TGCGCCAGCAGCCCAGGTGGGGGACTAGCGGGAATCCAAGAGACCCAGTACTTC. Translated, it gives CASSPGGGLAGIQETQYF.

V and J are TRBV18 and TRBJ1-2; D is ambiguous. Germline lookup yields CDR1 KGHSH and CDR2 LQKENI. The length of the CDR3 is 15 residues. Trimming pared 3 bases from V and 5 bases from J, leaving 16 bases between. CDR3 nucleotide sequence: TGTGCCAGCTCACCCGGGGAAGAAGTAGGTTATGGCTACACCTTC. It translates to CASSPGEEVGYGYTF.

The chain employs TRBV19 and TRBJ1-3; weak D call: TRBD1 (5 bases). V lost 2 bases to trimming and J lost 0 bases, with 8 bases between them. The V gene's germline CDR1 is LNHDA and CDR2 SQIVND (reference sequence). This CDR3 has 15 amino acids. This CDR3 reads CASSIRQNSGNTIYF. The CDR3 DNA is TGTGCCAGTAGTATAAGACAGAACTCTGGAAACACCATATATTTT.

The chain joins TRBV9 to TRBJ2-2; perhaps TRBD1 as D (6 bases). Germline CDR1 and CDR2: SGDLS and YYNGEE. Trimming took off 0 bases at V and 8 bases at J, with 11 bases between the two ends. There are 14 residues in the CDR3. Written as DNA, the CDR3 is TGTGCCAGCAGCGTAGCTACAGGGACAGGGGAGCTGTTTTTT. Protein product: CASSVATGTGELFF.

The chain has TRBV9 and TRBJ2-2, with TRBD2 matching 11 bases. The V gene end was trimmed by 5 bases and the J gene end by 3 bases; junction bases not matched to a gene: 3. In germline, CDR1 is SGDLS, CDR2 YYNGEE. The CDR3 covers 15 residues. In nucleotides, the CDR3 is TGTGCCAGCAGGGTGACTAGCGGGGACACCGGGGAGCTGTTTTTT. This translates into CASRVTSGDTGELFF.

The CDR3 here is CSVGGAPGSGNTIYF. The CDR3 nucleotides read TGCAGCGTGGGGGGGGCTCCTGGCTCTGGAAACACCATATATTTT. The chain is built from TRBV29-1 and TRBJ1-3; D perhaps matches TRBD1 (6 bases). Trimming pared 6 bases from V and 0 bases from J, leaving 15 bases between. Germline V gives CDR1 SQVTM, CDR2 ANQGSEA. The CDR3 is 15 residues long.

The chain recombines TRBV7-9 with TRBJ1-4; 7 bases agree with TRBD1. The CDR3 has 18 amino acids. Germline CDR1 SEHNR, CDR2 FQNEAQ (reference sequence). After removal of 3 bases from V and 0 bases from J, the junction contained 10 bases not matched to a gene. The CDR3 nucleotides are TGTGCCAGCAGCTTCGGACAGGCGACGACCGCAACTAATGAAAAACTGTTTTTT. The encoded protein is CASSFGQATTATNEKLFF.

This sequence joins TRBV27 and TRBJ2-1; D uncertain. V was cut by 5 bases and J by 8 bases, with 16 bases left in between. This CDR3 has 14 residues. The germline CDR1 and CDR2 sequences are MNHEY and SMNVEV (reference sequence). CDR3 region: CASSPTDWGDEQFF. CDR3 coding DNA: TGTGCCAGCAGTCCGACCGACTGGGGTGATGAGCAGTTCTTC.

The chain has TRBV30 and TRBJ2-5; D possibly matches TRBD1 or TRBD2 (5 bases each). Germline-derived CDR1 and CDR2 are GTSNPN and SVGIG (reference sequence). This CDR3 spans 15 amino acids. With 0 bases removed from V and 1 base from J, the gap between germline ends came to 12 bases. The CDR3 DNA is TGTGCCTGGAGTGTACATGCAGGGACCCAAGAGACCCAGTACTTC. The encoded protein is CAWSVHAGTQETQYF.

This clone was detected once. The V and J genes are TRBV5-5 and TRBJ2-7; TRBD2 aligns across 11 bases. The CDR3 spans 15 residues. V trimming: 5 bases; J trimming: 1 base; junction bases outside the gene matches: 5. Germline-derived CDR1 and CDR2 are SGHKS and YYEKEE (reference sequence). This CDR3 reads CASRWGLADSYEQYF. The CDR3 DNA reads as TGTGCCAGCAGATGGGGACTAGCGGATTCCTACGAGCAGTACTTC.

The rearrangement uses TRBV7-8 and TRBJ2-5; 9 bases map to TRBD1. V shed 0 bases and J 0 bases; nucleotides not matched to a gene: 14. This CDR3 has 20 residues. Germline-derived CDR1 and CDR2 are SGHVS and FQNEAQ. The CDR3 sequence: CASSLAQTGGRVMYQETQYF. CDR3 DNA: TGTGCCAGCAGCTTAGCGCAGACAGGGGGTAGAGTTATGTACCAAGAGACCCAGTACTTC.

The J gene is TRBJ1-5, the V gene TRBV6-2 or TRBV6-3; D gene unclear. The CDR3 contains 15 residues. Looked up from germline, CDR1 is MNHEY and CDR2 is SVGEGT. V lost 2 bases and J lost 2, with 10 bases in between. The CDR3 spells CASSYPGRRNQPQHF. The CDR3 DNA is TGTGCCAGCAGTTACCCCGGCCGACGCAATCAGCCCCAGCATTTT.

The V and J genes are TRBV5-1 and TRBJ2-2; 10 bases align to TRBD2. Unmatched junction bases numbered 1, after V lost 3 bases and J lost 5 bases. This CDR3 has 14 amino acids. CDR1 and CDR2 from the germline V gene are SGHRS and YFSETQ. This CDR3 is CASSSLAGTGELFF. CDR3 bases: TGCGCCAGCAGCTCACTAGCGGGAACCGGGGAGCTGTTTTTT.

The J gene is TRBJ2-5, the V gene TRBV9; D remains ambiguous. Germline CDR1 is SGDLS and CDR2 is YYNGEE. This CDR3 comprises 11 residues. V dropped 2 bases and J dropped 3 bases, with 2 bases sitting between them. CDR3 sequence (DNA): TGTGCCAGCAGCGTTGAAGAGACCCAGTACTTC. It is translated as CASSVEETQYF.

The rearrangement links TRBV4-1 to TRBJ2-1, with D possibly matching TRBD1 (5 bases). V dropped 0 bases and J dropped 0 bases, with 24 bases sitting between them. The CDR3 totals 21 residues. CDR1 is MGHRA and CDR2 is YSYEKL in the germline V gene. The DNA of the CDR3 is TGCGCCAGCAGCCAAGATCAAGGAGACAGTGCTAGAGTAGGCTCCTACAATGAGCAGTTCTTC. Its translation: CASSQDQGDSARVGSYNEQFF.